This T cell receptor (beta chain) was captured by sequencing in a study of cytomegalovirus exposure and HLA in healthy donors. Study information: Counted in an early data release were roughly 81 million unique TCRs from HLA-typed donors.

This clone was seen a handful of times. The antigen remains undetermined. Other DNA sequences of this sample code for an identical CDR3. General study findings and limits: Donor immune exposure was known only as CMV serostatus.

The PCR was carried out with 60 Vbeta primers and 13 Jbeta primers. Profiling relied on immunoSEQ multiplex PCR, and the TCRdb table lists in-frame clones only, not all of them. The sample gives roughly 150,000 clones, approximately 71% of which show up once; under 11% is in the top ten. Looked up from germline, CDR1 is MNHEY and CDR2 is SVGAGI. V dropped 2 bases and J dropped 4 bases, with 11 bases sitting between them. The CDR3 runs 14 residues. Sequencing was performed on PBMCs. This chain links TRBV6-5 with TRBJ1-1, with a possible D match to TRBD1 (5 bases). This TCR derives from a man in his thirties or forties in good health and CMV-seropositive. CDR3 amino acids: CASSYGGTGTEAFF. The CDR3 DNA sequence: TGTGCCAGCAGTTACGGGGGGACGGGCACTGAAGCTTTCTTT.